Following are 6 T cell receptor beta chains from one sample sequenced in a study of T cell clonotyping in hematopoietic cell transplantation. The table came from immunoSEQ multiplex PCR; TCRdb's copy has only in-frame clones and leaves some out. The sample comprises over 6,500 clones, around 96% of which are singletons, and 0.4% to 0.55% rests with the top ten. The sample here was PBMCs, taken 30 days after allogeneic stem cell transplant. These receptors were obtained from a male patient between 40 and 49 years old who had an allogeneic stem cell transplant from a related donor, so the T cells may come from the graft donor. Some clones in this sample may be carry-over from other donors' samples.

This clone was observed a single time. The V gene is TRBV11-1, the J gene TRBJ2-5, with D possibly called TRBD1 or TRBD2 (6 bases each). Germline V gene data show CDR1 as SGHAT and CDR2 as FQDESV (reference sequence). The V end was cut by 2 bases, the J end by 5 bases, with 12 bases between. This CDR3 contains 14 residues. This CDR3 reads CASSLSGGRETQYF. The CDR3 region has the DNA TGTGCCAGCAGCTTATCCGGGGGCCGGGAGACCCAGTACTTC.

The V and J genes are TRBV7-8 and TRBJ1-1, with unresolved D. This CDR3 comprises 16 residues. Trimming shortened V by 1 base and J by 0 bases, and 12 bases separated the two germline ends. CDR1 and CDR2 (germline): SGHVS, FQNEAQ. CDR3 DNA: TGTGCCAGCAGCTTAGTCAACCCCCATATGAACACTGAAGCTTTCTTT. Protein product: CASSLVNPHMNTEAFF.

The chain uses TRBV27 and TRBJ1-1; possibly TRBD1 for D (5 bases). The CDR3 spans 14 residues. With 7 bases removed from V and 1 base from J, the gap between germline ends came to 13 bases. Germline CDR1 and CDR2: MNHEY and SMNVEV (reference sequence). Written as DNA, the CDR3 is TGTGCCAGCACCCATTGGGGGTCGAACACTGAAGCTTTCTTT. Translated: CASTHWGSNTEAFF.

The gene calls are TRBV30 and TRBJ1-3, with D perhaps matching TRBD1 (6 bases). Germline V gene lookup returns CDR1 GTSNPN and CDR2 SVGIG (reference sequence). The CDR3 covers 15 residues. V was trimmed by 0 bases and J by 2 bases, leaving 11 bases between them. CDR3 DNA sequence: TGTGCCTGGAGTGTTGGGGGGGGCACTGGAAACACCATATATTTT. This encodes CAWSVGGGTGNTIYF.

The CDR3 here is CASSIGVGLGGYTF. The DNA for the CDR3 is TGTGCCAGCAGCATAGGGGTAGGGTTGGGTGGCTACACCTTC. The genes are TRBV9 and TRBJ1-2; a weak D match, TRBD1 (5 bases). The CDR3 spans 14 residues. Trimming left V 4 bases short and J 7 bases short, with 17 bases between. Looked up from germline, CDR1 is SGDLS and CDR2 is YYNGEE.

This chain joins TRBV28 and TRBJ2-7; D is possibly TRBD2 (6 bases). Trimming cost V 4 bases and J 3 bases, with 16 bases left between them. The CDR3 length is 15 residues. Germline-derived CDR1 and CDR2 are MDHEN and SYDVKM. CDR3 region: CASSSGGVDLYEQYF. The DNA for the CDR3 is TGTGCCAGCAGTTCTGGAGGGGTAGACCTCTACGAGCAGTACTTC.